These T cell receptor beta chains were read from a single sample in a study of blood T cell repertoires in COVID-19. Assay: immunoSEQ multiplex PCR; the TCRdb copy retains only in-frame clones and omits some. Seen here are 90,000 to 120,000 clones, 88% observed once, and the top ten hold approximately 2.5%. Sequencing was carried out using peripheral blood. These receptors originate from a human donor in a cohort sampled during active COVID-19. Each CDR3 is given with its conserved first and last residue. Fields, in order: D gene, CDR3 length, V gene, clone size, J gene, CDR3 DNA, CDR3 protein. A D gene is named only where the DNA matches it firmly. Size is stated for part of the rows, as once, few or many counts, or as a class when the clone is expanded.

TRBD1	14	TRBV7-9	once	TRBJ1-4	TGTGCCAGCAGCTTTGGAGGGGGCGACGAAAAACTGTTTTTT	CASSFGGGDEKLFF
.	14	TRBV19	.	TRBJ2-7	TGTGCCAGTAGTAAAGTAGGGAGCTCCTACGAGCAGTACTTC	CASSKVGSSYEQYF
TRBD1	16	TRBV2	.	TRBJ1-6	TGTGCCAGCAGGGACCCGGGACAGGGGTGGAATTCACCCCTCCACTTT	CASRDPGQGWNSPLHF
.	12	TRBV28	.	TRBJ1-2	TGTGCCAGCAGTTTCACTAACTATGGCTACACCTTC	CASSFTNYGYTF
.	13	TRBV19	.	TRBJ1-5	TGTGCCAGTAGTTGGCGGACTAATCAGCCCCAGCATTTT	CASSWRTNQPQHF
.	14	TRBV6-1	.	TRBJ2-3	TGTGCCAGCAGTGAATTGGTAGTCACAGATACGCAGTATTTT	CASSELVVTDTQYF
.	13	TRBV4-1	.	TRBJ1-5	TGCGCCAGCAGCCAAAAAGGGAGCCAGCCCCAGCATTTT	CASSQKGSQPQHF
TRBD2	13	TRBV24-1	.	TRBJ2-3	TGTGCCACCACTAGCGGGGTCACAGATACGCAGTATTTT	CATTSGVTDTQYF
TRBD2	15	TRBV5-4	.	TRBJ2-1	TGTGCCAGCAGCTTAACTAGCGGGGTACCCAATGAGCAGTTCTTC	CASSLTSGVPNEQFF
.	15	TRBV27	.	TRBJ2-3	TGTGCCAGCAGTTTACAGGGGATTAGCACAGATACGCAGTATTTT	CASSLQGISTDTQYF
.	17	TRBV15	.	TRBJ2-5	TGTGCCACCAGCGAACGTGGGTTAGGGGATCCCCAAGAGACCCAGTACTTC	CATSERGLGDPQETQYF
.	13	TRBV5-1	.	TRBJ2-5	TGCGCCAGCAGCTTGGACGGTAAAGAGACCCAGTACTTC	CASSLDGKETQYF
TRBD2	14	TRBV14	.	TRBJ2-7	TGTGCCAGCAGCCAGTCGGGACTAGCAGGCGAGCAGTACTTC	CASSQSGLAGEQYF
.	14	TRBV14	.	TRBJ2-7	TGTGCCAGCAGCCAAGGTATCGGTTTCTACGAGCAGTACTTC	CASSQGIGFYEQYF
TRBD1	16	TRBV4-1	.	TRBJ1-5	TGCGCCAGCAGCAGGGAGACAGGGGGGTTTGATCAGCCCCAGCATTTT	CASSRETGGFDQPQHF
.	17	TRBV6-1	.	TRBJ2-5	TGTGCCAGCAGTGAAAGTTCCAGAGGGAGTCTCCAAGAGACCCAGTACTTC	CASSESSRGSLQETQYF
.	15	TRBV5-1	.	TRBJ2-1	TGCGCCAGCAGCTCAGGACTGGCCATCGACAATGAGCAGTTCTTC	CASSSGLAIDNEQFF
.	14	TRBV6-5	once	TRBJ2-3	TGTGCCAGCACGCCCCGGCTAGCGACAGATACGCAGTATTTT	CASTPRLATDTQYF